This T cell receptor beta chain was sequenced during a study of blood T cell repertoires in COVID-19. Study-wide background: From the United States, Italy and Spain came samples of acute and convalescent COVID-19.

This clone has only one observation. The protocol was immunoSEQ multiplex PCR, while the TCRdb copy is restricted to in-frame clones and leaves out a portion. This sample has about 190,000 clones, with around 84% found just once. There are 15 residues in the CDR3. CDR1 and CDR2 from the germline V gene are LNHNV and YYDKDF (reference sequence). Trimming removed 1 base from V and 9 bases from J; junction bases left unmatched: 2. Exposed study participants had met a COVID-19 case within 2 weeks before entry. The V gene is TRBV15, the J gene TRBJ2-1; 14 bases match TRBD2. The TCR sequence derives from a woman in her twenties or thirties who had been exposed to COVID-19. Sequencing was performed on PBMCs or T cells enriched from blood (not recorded which). CDR3 sequence reads: CATSRGLAGGPEQFF. Written as DNA, the CDR3 is TGTGCCACCAGCAGAGGACTAGCGGGGGGGCCTGAGCAGTTCTTC.